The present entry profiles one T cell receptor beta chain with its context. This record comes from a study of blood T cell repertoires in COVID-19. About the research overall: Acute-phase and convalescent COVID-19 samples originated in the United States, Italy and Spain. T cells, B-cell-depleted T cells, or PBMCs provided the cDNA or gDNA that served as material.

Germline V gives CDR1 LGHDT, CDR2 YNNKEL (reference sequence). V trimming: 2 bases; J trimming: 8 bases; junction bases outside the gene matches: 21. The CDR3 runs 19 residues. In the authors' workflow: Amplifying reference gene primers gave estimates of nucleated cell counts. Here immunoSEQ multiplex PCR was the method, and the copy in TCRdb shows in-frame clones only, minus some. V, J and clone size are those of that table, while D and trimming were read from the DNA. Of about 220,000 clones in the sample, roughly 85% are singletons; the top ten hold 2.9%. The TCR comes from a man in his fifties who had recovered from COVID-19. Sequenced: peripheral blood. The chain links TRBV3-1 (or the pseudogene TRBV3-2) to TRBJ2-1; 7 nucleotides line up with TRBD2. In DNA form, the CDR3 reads TGTGCCAGCAGCCAACCTACGTTGGGAGGGAGCGCCACCCGTTATGAGCAGTTCTTC. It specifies CASSQPTLGGSATRYEQFF.